This is a list of T cell receptor beta chains from one sample in a study of naive and memory T cell subsets. In TCRdb, the UMI-ligation and nested PCR reads were re-called with MiXCR into one record per CDR3 protein. The sample yields roughly 40,000 distinct CDR3 sequences, about an eighth seen once. Sequencing input: effector memory CD4+ T cells from blood. These receptors originate from a human donor in good health. Each CDR3 is given with its conserved first and last residue. The D gene is left open where the match is weak. Size is stated for part of the rows, as once, few or many counts, or as a class when the clone is expanded.

TRBJ2-3 | TRBV4-1 | NA | TRBD2 | TGCGCCAGCAGCCAAGTAGGACTAGCGGGAGCAGATACGCAGTATTTT | CASSQVGLAGADTQYF
TRBJ2-1 | TRBV20-1 | many | TRBD2 | TGCAGTGCTAGAGATCTGAGCGGGAGGGCCGCGGGTGAGCAGTTCTTC | CSARDLSGRAAGEQFF
TRBJ1-2 | TRBV20-1 | NA | TRBD1 | TGCAGTGCTTTTCCCCAGGGGGTGGGTCTCAACTATGGCTACACCTTC | CSAFPQGVGLNYGYTF
TRBJ1-5 | TRBV12-3/TRBV12-4 | many | NA | TGTGCCAGCAGTGATACCCCACGTGGCCAGCCCCAGCATTTT | CASSDTPRGQPQHF
TRBJ2-3 | TRBV5-4 | NA | NA | TGTGCCAGCAGCACCATGGTGCCGCTAGCAGGCGAACGCACAGATACGCAGTATTTT | CASSTMVPLAGERTDTQYF
TRBJ2-3 | TRBV6-1 | many | TRBD1 | TGTGCCAGCAGCGGTCAAACAGGGGCAGATACGCAGTATTTT | CASSGQTGADTQYF
TRBJ2-7 | TRBV7-2 | many | TRBD1 | TGTGCCAGCAGCTTAGGTCTCCAGGGGGCCGAGCAGTACTTC | CASSLGLQGAEQYF
TRBJ2-5 | TRBV12-3/TRBV12-4 | NA | NA | TGTGCCAGCAGTTTAGCGCGCGTGGGAGAGACCCAGTACTTC | CASSLARVGETQYF
TRBJ2-7 | TRBV20-1 | few | NA | TGCAGTGCTGTAAGGGCAGGTGATAGCTCCTACGAGCAGTACTTC | CSAVRAGDSSYEQYF
TRBJ1-5 | TRBV7-2 | NA | TRBD1 | TGTGCCAGCAGTTACGACAGGGGCCGTCAGCCCCAGCATTTT | CASSYDRGRQPQHF
TRBJ2-3 | TRBV5-4 | NA | NA | TGTGCCAGCAGCTTCAGGATAGCGGCAGATACGCAGTATTTT | CASSFRIAADTQYF
TRBJ1-6 | TRBV12-3/TRBV12-4 | many | TRBD1 | TGTGCCAGCAGTTCCAGGGGGGACAATTCACCCCTCCACTTT | CASSSRGDNSPLHF
TRBJ2-1 | TRBV25-1 | few | NA | TGTGCCAGCAGTAGAGGGGGCTACAATGAGCAGTTCTTC | CASSRGGYNEQFF
TRBJ2-4 | TRBV6-1 | NA | NA | TGTGCCAGCAGTGAAATGCCACAGGGTTGGAACATTCAGTACTTC | CASSEMPQGWNIQYF
TRBJ2-1 | TRBV18 | few | TRBD2 | TGTGCCAGCTCACCGGAAACTAGCGGGAGACTACGAGAGCAGTTCTTC | CASSPETSGRLREQFF
TRBJ2-7 | TRBV28 | NA | NA | TGTGCCAGCACCACAGAGGGGTACGAGCAGTACTTC | CASTTEGYEQYF
TRBJ1-5 | TRBV4-1 | many | NA | TGCGCCAGCAGCCAAGACGGGCAGGGTTTAAATCAGCCCCAGCATTTT | CASSQDGQGLNQPQHF
TRBJ2-2 | TRBV11-3 | many | NA | TGTGCCAGCAGCAAAGGGAACACCGGGGAGCTGTTTTTT | CASSKGNTGELFF
TRBJ2-1 | TRBV5-1 | many | NA | TGCGCCAGCAGCTTGGGGTCAGGGACTGGGTTTTACAATGAGCAGTTCTTC | CASSLGSGTGFYNEQFF
TRBJ1-6 | TRBV28 | NA | TRBD1 | TGTGCCAGCAGCCCGCGGGACAGGGGTAATTCACCCCTCCACTTT | CASSPRDRGNSPLHF
TRBJ2-7 | TRBV14 | few | NA | TGTGCCAGCAGCCACTTTCCTAAGTACGAGCAGTACTTC | CASSHFPKYEQYF
TRBJ1-1 | TRBV6-5 | many | NA | TGTGCCAGCAGTCCTTCCGGGCGGGGATTAGCTTTCTTT | CASSPSGRGLAFF
TRBJ1-4 | TRBV7-9 | few | NA | TGTGCCAGCAGCGTGTCGACAGCAACTAATGAAAAACTGTTTTTT | CASSVSTATNEKLFF
TRBJ2-7 | TRBV20-1 | many | TRBD2 | TGCAGTGCTAGGTCGCTAGCGGGAGACGAGCAGTACTTC | CSARSLAGDEQYF
TRBJ2-5 | TRBV20-1 | many | TRBD2 | TGCAGTGCTAGGCCTAGCGGGAGCGTTGGGACCCAGTACTTC | CSARPSGSVGTQYF
TRBJ2-1 | TRBV20-1 | many | NA | TGCAGTGCTAGAAATCTAATTGAGCAGTTCTTC | CSARNLIEQFF
TRBJ2-3 | TRBV11-3 | many | TRBD2 | TGTGCCAGCAGCGCTCCCGGGGGGAACACAGATACGCAGTATTTT | CASSAPGGNTDTQYF
TRBJ2-7 | TRBV9 | NA | TRBD2 | TGTGCCAGCAGCGTAGCTACGGGACTAGCGGGAGGGTCCTACGAGCAGTACTTC | CASSVATGLAGGSYEQYF
TRBJ1-6 | TRBV4-1 | medium-sized | TRBD1 | TGCGCCAGCAGCCAAGGCCAGGGGGCCTCGTTGTGGTCCCGAAATTCACCCCTCCACTTT | CASSQGQGASLWSRNSPLHF
TRBJ2-7 | TRBV11-2 | NA | NA | TGTGCCAGCAGCTTAGTGGGGACTCGATCCTACGAGCAGTACTTC | CASSLVGTRSYEQYF
TRBJ1-6 | TRBV6-1 | few | NA | TGTGCCAGCAGTAGGGTGATCAGAAATTCACCCCTCCACTTT | CASSRVIRNSPLHF
TRBJ2-6 | TRBV7-6 | few | NA | TGTGCCAGCAGCTTAGCGGCGGGGGCCGCTGGGGCCAACGTCCTGACTTTC | CASSLAAGAAGANVLTF
TRBJ2-5 | TRBV28 | few | NA | TGTGCCAGCAGTCCTTTCGCAGGGCGCCGCTTGGAGACCCAGTACTTC | CASSPFAGRRLETQYF
TRBJ2-3 | TRBV19 | many | TRBD1 | TGTGCCAGTAACGTAGTCGGGGACAGGGCTGAAGATACGCAGTATTTT | CASNVVGDRAEDTQYF
TRBJ2-3 | TRBV7-3 | NA | TRBD1 | TGTGCCAGCAGCTTAACATCGGGACAGGCCGATACGCAGTATTTT | CASSLTSGQADTQYF
TRBJ2-5 | TRBV10-3 | many | NA | TGTGCCATCAAGGCGGACCAAGAGACCCAGTACTTC | CAIKADQETQYF
TRBJ2-1 | TRBV7-2 | NA | NA | TGTGCCAGCAGCCTCGGACGGCTGAATGAGCAGTTCTTC | CASSLGRLNEQFF
TRBJ2-1 | TRBV12-3/TRBV12-4 | few | NA | TGTGCCAGCAGTTTAGGATCCAGGGACACCCGGGGTGAGCAGTTCTTC | CASSLGSRDTRGEQFF
TRBJ2-2 | TRBV7-6 | NA | NA | TGTGCCAGCAGCACTAGGGGGGCCACAGGCGGGCGGAACACCGGGGAGCTGTTTTTT | CASSTRGATGGRNTGELFF
TRBJ2-5 | TRBV27 | few | NA | TGTGCCAGCAGTGTTTTGGGAGAGACCCAGTACTTC | CASSVLGETQYF
TRBJ2-5 | TRBV27 | NA | NA | TGTGCCAGCAGTTTATCGGTGGGAGCGGTCCAAGAGACCCAGTACTTC | CASSLSVGAVQETQYF
TRBJ2-1 | TRBV10-3 | few | NA | TGTGCCATCAGGACAAACAATGAGCAGTTCTTC | CAIRTNNEQFF
TRBJ2-5 | TRBV10-3 | medium-sized | NA | TGTGCCATCAGTGAACCCGCACTGTCAAAAGAGACCCAGTACTTC | CAISEPALSKETQYF
TRBJ2-2 | TRBV5-8 | few | TRBD2 | TGTGCCAGCAGCTTGGCCGGGCTAGCGGGAAGGAACGGGGAGCTGTTTTTT | CASSLAGLAGRNGELFF
TRBJ2-3 | TRBV5-8 | few | NA | TGTGCCAGCAGCTTGGGGCAGCAAAGGGATACGCAGTATTTT | CASSLGQQRDTQYF
TRBJ2-5 | TRBV18 | few | TRBD1 | TGTGCCAGCTCACTACGGACAGGAGACTCACAAGAGACCCAGTACTTC | CASSLRTGDSQETQYF
TRBJ2-5 | TRBV20-1 | medium-sized | NA | TGCAGTTTTTTAGCGGACAAAGAGACCCAGTACTTC | CSFLADKETQYF
TRBJ2-2 | TRBV20-1 | medium-sized | NA | TGCAGTGCTAGAGATTTCTCTAACAGGGCCAACACCGGGGAGCTGTTTTTT | CSARDFSNRANTGELFF
TRBJ2-2 | TRBV2 | many | NA | TGTGCCAGCAGTGAAGGTCATTTCAGTGGGGGAGTTCTCACCGGGGAGCTGTTTTTT | CASSEGHFSGGVLTGELFF
TRBJ1-1 | TRBV9 | many | NA | TGTGCCAGCAGCAGAGTGACGGGAAACACTGAAGCTTTCTTT | CASSRVTGNTEAFF
TRBJ2-3 | TRBV5-6 | few | TRBD2 | TGTGCCAGCAGCTTGCGAAGCACTAGCGGATACACAGATACGCAGTATTTT | CASSLRSTSGYTDTQYF
TRBJ2-5 | TRBV12-5 | NA | NA | TGTGCTAGTGGCCAGTCCAGGGAGACCCAGTACTTC | CASGQSRETQYF
TRBJ1-5 | TRBV6-2/TRBV6-3 | many | TRBD1 | TGTGCCAGCAGGATACAGGGGATCCCAAATCAGCCCCAGCATTTT | CASRIQGIPNQPQHF
TRBJ2-5 | TRBV20-1 | many | TRBD1 | TGCAGTGCTAGAACACCAGGGACAGGGGGACCACAAGAGACCCAGTACTTC | CSARTPGTGGPQETQYF
TRBJ2-2 | TRBV12-3/TRBV12-4 | NA | NA | TGTGCCAGCAGCCGTACCGGGGAGCTGTTTTTT | CASSRTGELFF